These T cell receptor beta chains were read from a single sample in a study of human thymus T cells. The repertoire was sequenced with immunoSEQ multiplex PCR; TCRdb's copy has only in-frame clones and lacks some. The sample consists of tens of thousands of clones, around 95% of them appearing once. The sample taken for sequencing was thymus tissue. These receptors originate from a girl under three years old with a congenital heart defect but otherwise immunologically healthy. Both conserved end residues are part of each CDR3. The order of the fields is J gene, D gene, V gene, CDR3 length, CDR3 protein. D genes are given only for firm matches.

TRBJ1-5 . TRBV30 16 CAWPVGGDKRDQPQHF
TRBJ2-5 TRBD2 TRBV5-1 18 CASSLYCVREGPLVPQYF
TRBJ2-7 . TRBV7-2 15 CASSLGGQLRIGQYF
TRBJ2-3 . TRBV27 23 CASSYFGVGLKVADPTFTDTQYF
TRBJ2-3 . TRBV5-8 14 CASSFRTSTDTQYF
TRBJ1-4 . TRBV18 16 CASSPPAGATNEKLFF
TRBJ2-4 . TRBV4-3 17 CASSQELPGLAKNIQYF
TRBJ1-2 TRBD1 TRBV12-5 13 CASGSDRGGGYTF
TRBJ2-1 TRBD2 TRBV9 21 CASSVESGGLAGERNRNEQFF
TRBJ1-2 . TRBV5-1 13 CASTTPGDYGYTF
TRBJ1-2 . TRBV6-5 14 CASTPMTAPHGYTF
TRBJ2-3 . TRBV5-4 15 CASSYWGTRANTQYF
TRBJ2-1 . TRBV9 16 CASSVGRVPNYNEQFF
TRBJ2-7 . TRBV25-1 15 CASSERGGPSYEQYF
TRBJ1-4 . TRBV5-8 14 CASSLTEINEKLFF
TRBJ1-4 . TRBV7-9 15 CASSRGRMEEEKLFF
TRBJ2-6 . TRBV21-1 16 CASYRDRGSGANVLTF
TRBJ1-1 . TRBV19 14 CASSINEGNTEAFF
TRBJ2-5 . TRBV5-1 17 CASSLAIQGGFQETQYF
TRBJ2-7 . TRBV4-1 15 CASSQPSGLGYEQYF
TRBJ1-1 TRBD1 TRBV5-1 17 CASSFQTGDGVNTEAFF
TRBJ2-1 . TRBV4-1 14 CASSLVGAYNEQFF
TRBJ1-1 . TRBV11-2 13 CASSPSGNTEAFF
TRBJ2-3 TRBD1 TRBV15 16 CATSRARQGATDTQYF
TRBJ2-3 . TRBV27 16 CASSLLGERSTDTQYF
TRBJ2-2 . TRBV15 14 CATSRDIGAGELFF
TRBJ1-1 . TRBV7-2 14 CASSLWAGGGEAFF
TRBJ2-1 . TRBV28 14 CASSLLGSYNEQFF
TRBJ1-2 . TRBV28 17 CASSFWDRRLLNYGYTF
TRBJ1-1 . TRBV7-9 17 CASSTGDIPTLGTEAFF
TRBJ2-2 . TRBV6-4 19 CASSIPIPRTSQNTGELFF
TRBJ1-4 TRBD1 TRBV27 17 CASSSYPRDRVDEKLFF
TRBJ2-7 . TRBV7-9 12 CASSLGILEQYF
TRBJ1-2 . TRBV13 10 CDSSLDGYTF
TRBJ2-7 . TRBV5-1 15 CASSFIIKPTYEQYF
TRBJ2-4 TRBD1 TRBV10-1 19 CASRGITGVLKLAKNIQYF
TRBJ2-7 . TRBV28 13 CASRPLEAYEQYF
TRBJ2-3 TRBD2 TRBV28 17 CASSLKTSGSCADTQYF
TRBJ1-5 TRBD1 TRBV2 15 CASSRTGGESQPQHF
TRBJ1-2 . TRBV7-9 16 CASSLVRGKGDYGYTF
TRBJ1-3 TRBD1 TRBV6-4 16 CASTWTGPRSGNTIYF
TRBJ2-3 TRBD2 TRBV4-1 17 CASSPAGTSGRRDTQYF
TRBJ2-7 . TRBV10-3 17 CAISPRGPPGTFIRQYF
TRBJ2-7 TRBD2 TRBV5-5 16 CASSLGGLAPFYEQYF
TRBJ2-7 . TRBV7-6 17 CASSLGRPGPNTYEQYF
TRBJ2-7 . TRBV29-1 11 CSVGISYEQYF
TRBJ2-1 TRBD2 TRBV14 19 CASSRRLAGVVSNYNEQFF
TRBJ2-7 TRBD2 TRBV7-8 14 CASSLTSGAYEQYF
TRBJ1-1 TRBD1 TRBV27 13 CASRTGGNTEAFF
TRBJ2-7 . TRBV29-1 11 CSVGSPGAPDF
TRBJ1-4 . TRBV5-6 17 CASSSLGGTATNEKLFF
TRBJ2-1 . TRBV4-2 16 CASISGTLGGNSEQFF
TRBJ2-5 TRBD1 TRBV28 17 CASSLFSGTGRGETQYF